These T cell receptor beta chains were read from a single sample in a study of T cell repertoires in cytomegalovirus infection. MiXCR was run by TCRdb on the reads, yielding one entry per CDR3 protein. The sample has 200,000 to 300,000 distinct CDR3 sequences, around 13% seen once. The specimen sequenced was PBMCs. All receptors derive from a human donor in good health (CMV status not recorded). Some clones in this sample may be carry-over from other donors' samples. Each CDR3 is given with its conserved first and last residue. Fields, in order: J gene, clone size, V gene, D gene, CDR3 DNA, CDR3 protein. D genes are given only for firm matches. Clone size is shown for a subset of rows, as once, few, many or a class of expanded clone.

TRBJ1-1,NA,TRBV27,TRBD1,TGTGCCAGCAGCCCAGACAGGGGTCGGAGGAACACTGAAGCTTTCTTT,CASSPDRGRRNTEAFF
TRBJ2-4,many,TRBV14,NA,TGTGCCAGCAGCCAAGGGGGTTCCGGGACACCGGGAGCCAAAAACATTCAGTACTTC,CASSQGGSGTPGAKNIQYF
TRBJ2-1,once,TRBV29-1,NA,TGCAGCGTTGGTGGTCTAGCGTCCTACAATGAGCAGTTCTTC,CSVGGLASYNEQFF
TRBJ2-2,NA,TRBV29-1,NA,TGCAGCGTACTAACCGGGGAGCTGTTTTTT,CSVLTGELFF
TRBJ2-7,many,TRBV28,NA,TGTGCCAGCAGTTTAGGTCCCCAGGGGCGGAGTTCCTACGAGCAGTACTTC,CASSLGPQGRSSYEQYF
TRBJ2-1,NA,TRBV6-1,TRBD2,TGTGCCAGCAGACGGACTAGCGAGACCTACAATGAGCAGTTCTTC,CASRRTSETYNEQFF
TRBJ2-3,few,TRBV7-3,NA,TGTGCCAGCAGCTGGGGGATTCCAGATACGCAGTATTTT,CASSWGIPDTQYF
TRBJ1-1,NA,TRBV20-1,TRBD1,TGCAGTGCCGCCGGACAGGTTAACACTGAAGCTTTCTTT,CSAAGQVNTEAFF
TRBJ1-2,many,TRBV6-1,TRBD1,TGTGCCAGCAGTTCTGTGACAGGGGCGGATGGCTACACCTTC,CASSSVTGADGYTF
TRBJ2-1,many,TRBV7-2,TRBD1,TGTGCCAGCAGCCTAGAGACCGGGACAGGGACCTACAATGAGCAGTTCTTC,CASSLETGTGTYNEQFF
TRBJ2-2,NA,TRBV20-1,TRBD1,TGCAGTGCTAAGGGGGCGCGGGACACCGGGGAGCTGTTTTTT,CSAKGARDTGELFF
TRBJ2-7,many,TRBV4-1,NA,TGCGCCAGCAGCCAAGCTGGCCTTCTCGGCGAGCAGTACTTC,CASSQAGLLGEQYF
TRBJ2-1,NA,TRBV2,TRBD2,TGTGCCAGCAGAGCTATTGGACTAGCTGGGGAGCAGTTCTTC,CASRAIGLAGEQFF
TRBJ2-4,NA,TRBV3-1,NA,TGTGCCAGCAGCCAACTAGGGGCGGGGTCCAAAAACATTCAGTACTTC,CASSQLGAGSKNIQYF
TRBJ2-5,NA,TRBV14,NA,TGTGCCAGCACCGATACTCCATCGGCGGAGACCCAGTACTTC,CASTDTPSAETQYF
TRBJ2-7,few,TRBV19,TRBD2,TGTGCCAGTAGCCCCAACGGGGGGAGGGCCTTATACGAGCAGTACTTC,CASSPNGGRALYEQYF
TRBJ2-2,few,TRBV6-8,NA,TGTGCCAGCAGAAGGGGGGGCACCGGGGAGCTGTTTTTT,CASRRGGTGELFF
TRBJ2-2,NA,TRBV7-9,NA,TGTGCCAGCAGAAGTTTTCAGACAGTCATCGCCGGGGAGCTGTTTTTT,CASRSFQTVIAGELFF
TRBJ2-1,many,TRBV7-9,NA,TGTGCCAGCAGCTTAGTGGAACCGATGGAGAATGAGCAGTTCTTC,CASSLVEPMENEQFF
TRBJ2-1,many,TRBV7-9,TRBD2,TGTGCCAGCAGCTTAGAGACTAGCGGTAATGAGCAGTTCTTC,CASSLETSGNEQFF
TRBJ1-1,many,TRBV7-9,NA,TGTGCCAGCACCTCATGGGGAAAGGACACTGAAGCTTTCTTT,CASTSWGKDTEAFF
TRBJ1-1,many,TRBV11-2,TRBD1,TGTGCCAGCAGCTTAGGTCTGGGGACAGGGGTCACTGAAGCTTTCTTT,CASSLGLGTGVTEAFF
TRBJ1-1,many,TRBV6-2/TRBV6-3,NA,TGTGCCAGCAGCTACGGCTTATGGGGGATGAACACTGAAGCTTTCTTT,CASSYGLWGMNTEAFF
TRBJ2-3,few,TRBV29-1,NA,TGCAGCGTTGAGGGACACGAAAGCACAGATACGCAGTATTTT,CSVEGHESTDTQYF
TRBJ1-5,many,TRBV10-3,TRBD1,TGTGCCTCCGGACAGGGTGGTGTCGGGCAGCCCCAGCATTTT,CASGQGGVGQPQHF
TRBJ2-5,NA,TRBV20-1,NA,TGCAGTGCTAGAGATCAAGGGGTTCGATTTTGGGAGACCCAGTACTTC,CSARDQGVRFWETQYF
TRBJ2-1,few,TRBV28,NA,TGTGCCTCCTATCGGACTCTCCTTGGGAATGAGCAGTTCTTC,CASYRTLLGNEQFF
TRBJ1-4,NA,TRBV24-1,NA,TGTGCCACCAGTAAGGGTCAGCAGCTTAATGAAAAACTGTTTTTT,CATSKGQQLNEKLFF
TRBJ2-7,NA,TRBV19,NA,TGTGCCAGTAGTTCTCCGAGGAGGGGACAAACATTCGAGCAGTACTTC,CASSSPRRGQTFEQYF
TRBJ1-1,NA,TRBV20-1,NA,TGCAGTGCTAGGGCGGGGGGGAGAGGTCTTGTTGAAGCTTTCTTT,CSARAGGRGLVEAFF
TRBJ2-5,many,TRBV19,NA,TGTGCCAGTAGTAGCCTCCGGGACATCGAGTACCAAGAGACCCAGTACTTC,CASSSLRDIEYQETQYF
TRBJ2-1,NA,TRBV5-5,NA,TGTGCCAGCAGCTTCACCAGGGTCTTTGAGCAGTTCTTC,CASSFTRVFEQFF
TRBJ1-1,NA,TRBV19,NA,TGTGCCAGTACCGTCGACAGCATGAACACTGAAGCTTTCTTT,CASTVDSMNTEAFF
TRBJ2-1,NA,TRBV24-1,NA,TGTGCCACCAGTGATGGAGGGACCTACAATGAGCAGTTCTTC,CATSDGGTYNEQFF
TRBJ2-7,many,TRBV4-3,NA,TGCGCCAGCAGCCAAGATAGTCGAGAGTCTGGCGAGCAGTACTTC,CASSQDSRESGEQYF
TRBJ2-6,NA,TRBV27,NA,TGTGCCAGCAGTTTACGACAAACTAGCTCTGGGGCCAACGTCCTGACTTTC,CASSLRQTSSGANVLTF
TRBJ2-2,many,TRBV7-3,TRBD2,TGTGCCAGCAGCTATACTAGCGGGAGAGGAACCGGGGAGCTGTTTTTT,CASSYTSGRGTGELFF
TRBJ2-3,few,TRBV12-3/TRBV12-4,TRBD2,TGTGCCAGCAGTTTAGCGGGAGGGATCACAGATACGCAGTATTTT,CASSLAGGITDTQYF
TRBJ2-3,many,TRBV7-2,NA,TGTGCCAGCAGCCTCGGGCACGGGGCAGATACGCAGTATTTT,CASSLGHGADTQYF
TRBJ1-2,many,TRBV7-2,TRBD1,TGTGCCAGCAGCCCTCAACCCTGGGGTACAGGGGAGGACGGCTACACCTTC,CASSPQPWGTGEDGYTF
TRBJ2-7,few,TRBV29-1,NA,TGCAGCGTTGACGGCGGCCCCTACGAGCAGTACTTC,CSVDGGPYEQYF
TRBJ2-7,few,TRBV20-1,TRBD1,TGCAGCCTCGGGACAGGGATGGACGAGCAGTACTTC,CSLGTGMDEQYF
TRBJ2-7,many,TRBV10-3,NA,TGTGCCATCAGTCTGTTGGAAGGGTACGAGCAGTACTTC,CAISLLEGYEQYF
TRBJ1-2,NA,TRBV5-1,TRBD1,TGCGCCAGCAGCGGGGGACAGCCCGGCTATGGCTACACCTTC,CASSGGQPGYGYTF
TRBJ1-5,many,TRBV7-8,NA,TGTGCCAGCAGCCCCCCGGGGGCCTACTATAGCAATCAGCCCCAGCATTTT,CASSPPGAYYSNQPQHF
TRBJ1-1,NA,TRBV4-1,NA,TGCGCCAGCAGGTCCGGGCGGGCTATGAACACTGAAGCTTTCTTT,CASRSGRAMNTEAFF
TRBJ2-5,many,TRBV18,TRBD2,TGTGCCAGCTCACCCGTCCCGGGACTAGCGGCAGAGACCCAGTACTTC,CASSPVPGLAAETQYF
TRBJ2-3,few,TRBV5-1,NA,TGCGCCAGCAGCTTGATGTGGGTCACAGATACGCAGTATTTT,CASSLMWVTDTQYF
TRBJ2-4,many,TRBV7-2,NA,TGTGCCAGCAGCTTTACGGCCCTCGGCGGAGCCAAAAACATTCAGTACTTC,CASSFTALGGAKNIQYF
TRBJ1-5,NA,TRBV7-2,NA,TGTGCCAGCAGCTTAGCCAGGGATGATCAGCCCCAGCATTTT,CASSLARDDQPQHF
TRBJ2-2,many,TRBV7-8,NA,TGTGCCAGCAGCTTAGTGACGCCAGGAGCCGGGGAGCTGTTTTTT,CASSLVTPGAGELFF
TRBJ1-2,few,TRBV7-2,NA,TGTGCCAGCAGCAATCACAGGGGCTACACCTTC,CASSNHRGYTF
TRBJ2-2,NA,TRBV20-1,NA,TGCAGTGCTAGAGTCGCGGGTTTAAACACCGGGGAGCTGTTTTTT,CSARVAGLNTGELFF
TRBJ2-1,NA,TRBV20-1,TRBD2,TGCAGTGCTAGAGGTGATAGCGGGAGGGGTAGCTCCTACAATGAGCAGTTCTTC,CSARGDSGRGSSYNEQFF
TRBJ1-6,few,TRBV6-2/TRBV6-3,TRBD1,TGTGCCAGCAGTCGACCGACAGGGACGAACTCACCCCTCCACTTT,CASSRPTGTNSPLHF
TRBJ1-2,many,TRBV20-1,NA,TGCAGTGCTAGCATTGAGAAGTCTGGCTACACCTTC,CSASIEKSGYTF
TRBJ1-1,many,TRBV12-3/TRBV12-4,NA,TGTGCCAGCAGTTGGTACCTAATGAACACTGAAGCTTTCTTT,CASSWYLMNTEAFF
TRBJ2-7,many,TRBV11-2,TRBD2,TGTGCCAGCAGCTCCATCGTGGGACTAGCGGGAGTGGGCGAGCAGTACTTC,CASSSIVGLAGVGEQYF
TRBJ2-2,many,TRBV7-2,TRBD2,TGTGCCAGCAGCTTAACGGGGGGGGGGCAATTCACCGGGGAGCTGTTTTTT,CASSLTGGGQFTGELFF
TRBJ2-1,many,TRBV7-2,NA,TGTGCCAGCAGCTTAGTAATGTCTAGCGTCGGGAATGAGCAGTTCTTC,CASSLVMSSVGNEQFF